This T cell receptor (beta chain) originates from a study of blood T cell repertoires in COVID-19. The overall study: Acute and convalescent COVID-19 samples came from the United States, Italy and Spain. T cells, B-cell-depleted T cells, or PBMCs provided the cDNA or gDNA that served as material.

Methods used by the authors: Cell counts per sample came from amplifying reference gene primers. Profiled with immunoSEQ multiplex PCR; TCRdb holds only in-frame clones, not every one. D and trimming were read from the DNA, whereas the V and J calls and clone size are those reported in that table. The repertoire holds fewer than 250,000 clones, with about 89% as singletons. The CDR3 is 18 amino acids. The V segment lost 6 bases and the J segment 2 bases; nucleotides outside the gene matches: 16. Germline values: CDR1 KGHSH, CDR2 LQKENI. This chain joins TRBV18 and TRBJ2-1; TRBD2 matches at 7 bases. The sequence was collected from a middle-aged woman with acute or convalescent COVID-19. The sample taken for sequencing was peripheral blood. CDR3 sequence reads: CASSPSPGTTSTYNEQFF. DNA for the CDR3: TGTGCCAGCTCTCCTTCTCCGGGGACTACCTCGACCTACAATGAGCAGTTCTTC. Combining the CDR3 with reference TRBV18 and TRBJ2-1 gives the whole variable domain NAGVMQNPRHLVRRRGQEARLRCSPMKGHSHVYWYRQLPEEGLKFMVYLQKENIIDESGMPKERFSAEFPKEGPSILRIQQVVRGDSAAYFCASSPSPGTTSTYNEQFFGPGTRLTVL.